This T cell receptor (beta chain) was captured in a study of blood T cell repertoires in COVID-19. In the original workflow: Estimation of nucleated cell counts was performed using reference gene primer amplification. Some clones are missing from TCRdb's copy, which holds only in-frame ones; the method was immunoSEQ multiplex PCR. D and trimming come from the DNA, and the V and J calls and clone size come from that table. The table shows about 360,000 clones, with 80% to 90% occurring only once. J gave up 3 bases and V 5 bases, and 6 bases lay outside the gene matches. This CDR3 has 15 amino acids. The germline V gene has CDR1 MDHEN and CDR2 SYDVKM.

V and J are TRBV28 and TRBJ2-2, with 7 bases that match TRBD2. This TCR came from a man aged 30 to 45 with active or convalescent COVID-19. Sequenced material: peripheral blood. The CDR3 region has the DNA TGTGCCAGCAGTGGGGGGAGGGGTTACACCGGGGAGCTGTTTTTT. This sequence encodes CASSGGRGYTGELFF.